The rows below give T cell receptor beta chains drawn from one sample of a study of T cells in Graves' hyperthyroidism and ophthalmopathy. TCRdb itself ran the multiplex PCR reads through MiXCR, one entry per CDR3 protein. The sample has under 750,000 distinct CDR3 sequences, around 20% seen once. Sequencing was done on a sample of blood. These TCRs come from a woman between 45 and 65 years old with Graves' hyperthyroidism that later progressed to Graves' ophthalmopathy. The CDR3 runs from the conserved cysteine through the conserved F or W. D genes are given only for firm matches. Not every row has a clone size; where given, it reads once, few, many or a size class.

cdr3_nt: TGTGCCAGCAGCTTACAAGGGGGATCCTACAATGAGCAGTTCTTC
cdr3_aa: CASSLQGGSYNEQFF
d_call: NA
v_call: TRBV7-9
clone_size: many
j_call: TRBJ2-1

cdr3_nt: TGTGCCAGCAGCCCGGGAATCTCCGTTAGCACAGATACGCAGTATTTT
cdr3_aa: CASSPGISVSTDTQYF
d_call: NA
v_call: TRBV3-1
clone_size: many
j_call: TRBJ2-3

cdr3_nt: TGTGCCAGCTCACCCTCTGACGGACTGAACACTGAAGCTTTCTTT
cdr3_aa: CASSPSDGLNTEAFF
d_call: NA
v_call: TRBV18
clone_size: many
j_call: TRBJ1-1

cdr3_nt: TGCAGCGTGGACGGGGGGGTCTCCTACAATGAGCAGTTCTTC
cdr3_aa: CSVDGGVSYNEQFF
d_call: TRBD2
v_call: TRBV29-1
clone_size: NA
j_call: TRBJ2-1

cdr3_nt: TGTGCCTGGAGTGCTGACAGGGACAATCAGCCCCAGCATTTT
cdr3_aa: CAWSADRDNQPQHF
d_call: TRBD1
v_call: TRBV30
clone_size: NA
j_call: TRBJ1-5

cdr3_nt: TGTGCCATCACTCCGGGACAGGGTGAAGAGACCCAGTACTTC
cdr3_aa: CAITPGQGEETQYF
d_call: TRBD1
v_call: TRBV10-3
clone_size: many
j_call: TRBJ2-5

cdr3_nt: TGTGCCAGCGCTAGGACAGCCGATAACACTGAAGCTTTCTTT
cdr3_aa: CASARTADNTEAFF
d_call: NA
v_call: TRBV4-2
clone_size: NA
j_call: TRBJ1-1

cdr3_nt: TGTGCCAGCAGTCCGACTAGCGGGCGTTACTACGAGCAGTACTTC
cdr3_aa: CASSPTSGRYYEQYF
d_call: TRBD2
v_call: TRBV27
clone_size: NA
j_call: TRBJ2-7

cdr3_nt: TGTGCCAGCAGGACAGGGGGCCAGAGTCAGCCCCAGCATTTT
cdr3_aa: CASRTGGQSQPQHF
d_call: TRBD1
v_call: TRBV6-1
clone_size: NA
j_call: TRBJ1-5

cdr3_nt: TGTGCCAGCAGCTTAGCTTCGGCCAGGGGGGCAGATACGCAGTATTTT
cdr3_aa: CASSLASARGADTQYF
d_call: NA
v_call: TRBV11-3
clone_size: many
j_call: TRBJ2-3

cdr3_nt: TGTGCCAGCAGGATCGACAGGGGGTTAGAGACCCAGTACTTC
cdr3_aa: CASRIDRGLETQYF
d_call: TRBD1
v_call: TRBV12-3/TRBV12-4
clone_size: many
j_call: TRBJ2-5

cdr3_nt: TGTGCCAGCAGCCAAAGAAGGGTTTTCCGGGGGCACAATGAGCAGTTCTTC
cdr3_aa: CASSQRRVFRGHNEQFF
d_call: NA
v_call: TRBV4-2
clone_size: NA
j_call: TRBJ2-1

cdr3_nt: TGTGCCAGCTACTGGGGCGCAAATCAGCCCCAGCATTTT
cdr3_aa: CASYWGANQPQHF
d_call: NA
v_call: TRBV6-1
clone_size: NA
j_call: TRBJ1-5

cdr3_nt: TGTGCCAGCAGTACCCGGACAGGGGGCTACGAGCAGTACTTC
cdr3_aa: CASSTRTGGYEQYF
d_call: TRBD1
v_call: TRBV6-1
clone_size: many
j_call: TRBJ2-7

cdr3_nt: TGTGCCAGCAGTGACCAGGGACAATACTATGGCTACACCTTC
cdr3_aa: CASSDQGQYYGYTF
d_call: NA
v_call: TRBV2
clone_size: few
j_call: TRBJ1-2

cdr3_nt: TGTGCCAGCAGCAATCGAGGGGGAGATCAGCCCCAGCATTTT
cdr3_aa: CASSNRGGDQPQHF
d_call: NA
v_call: TRBV3-1
clone_size: NA
j_call: TRBJ1-5

cdr3_nt: TGTGCCAGCAGCCGCAAACAGGGGGACATCTATGGCTACACCTTC
cdr3_aa: CASSRKQGDIYGYTF
d_call: TRBD1
v_call: TRBV6-1
clone_size: NA
j_call: TRBJ1-2

cdr3_nt: TGCGCCAGCAGCTTGGTTTACGGGGAAGAGACCCAGTACTTC
cdr3_aa: CASSLVYGEETQYF
d_call: NA
v_call: TRBV5-1
clone_size: NA
j_call: TRBJ2-5

cdr3_nt: TGTGCCAGCAGTTCCGGACAGGTTGAAGAGACCCAGTACTTC
cdr3_aa: CASSSGQVEETQYF
d_call: TRBD1
v_call: TRBV28
clone_size: many
j_call: TRBJ2-5

cdr3_nt: TGCGCCAGCAGCTTGGAAGCGAACCCTAATGAAAAACTGTTTTTT
cdr3_aa: CASSLEANPNEKLFF
d_call: NA
v_call: TRBV5-1
clone_size: NA
j_call: TRBJ1-4

cdr3_nt: TGTGATACCAGGACAGAAAACACCGGGGAGCTGTTTTTT
cdr3_aa: CDTRTENTGELFF
d_call: NA
v_call: TRBV6-1
clone_size: NA
j_call: TRBJ2-2

cdr3_nt: TGTGCCTGGAGTCAGGGGCGGGATAATTCACCCCTCCACTTT
cdr3_aa: CAWSQGRDNSPLHF
d_call: NA
v_call: TRBV30
clone_size: few
j_call: TRBJ1-6

cdr3_nt: TGTGCCAGCAGATTCGGACAGGACCATGAAAAACTGTTTTTT
cdr3_aa: CASRFGQDHEKLFF
d_call: TRBD1
v_call: TRBV6-1
clone_size: few
j_call: TRBJ1-4

cdr3_nt: TGTGCCTGGACAGACCTAAACACTGAAGCTTTCTTT
cdr3_aa: CAWTDLNTEAFF
d_call: NA
v_call: TRBV30
clone_size: many
j_call: TRBJ1-1

cdr3_nt: TGTGCCAGCAGTTACAGATCGACAGGAGCAAACTATGGCTACACCTTC
cdr3_aa: CASSYRSTGANYGYTF
d_call: NA
v_call: TRBV6-5
clone_size: NA
j_call: TRBJ1-2

cdr3_nt: TGTGCCAGCAGTGTGGGGGGGCCGATAGGGGAGACCCAGTACTTC
cdr3_aa: CASSVGGPIGETQYF
d_call: NA
v_call: TRBV6-2/TRBV6-3
clone_size: NA
j_call: TRBJ2-5

cdr3_nt: TGTGCCAGCAGCCATTCTGGGGGGTACTGGGAGGAAAAACTGTTTTTT
cdr3_aa: CASSHSGGYWEEKLFF
d_call: NA
v_call: TRBV3-1
clone_size: NA
j_call: TRBJ1-4

cdr3_nt: TGTGCCCTCGGACACCCTGGAAACACCATATATTTT
cdr3_aa: CALGHPGNTIYF
d_call: NA
v_call: TRBV7-2
clone_size: many
j_call: TRBJ1-3

cdr3_nt: TGTGCCAGCAGTTTACAGGGTGGCTACGAGCAGTACTTC
cdr3_aa: CASSLQGGYEQYF
d_call: NA
v_call: TRBV6-1
clone_size: few
j_call: TRBJ2-7

cdr3_nt: TGTGCCAGCAGTGAAAGGCCTGGGGCCAACGTCCTGACTTTC
cdr3_aa: CASSERPGANVLTF
d_call: NA
v_call: TRBV2
clone_size: many
j_call: TRBJ2-6

cdr3_nt: TGTGCCAGCAGTTCGGCCCCAAACGCCGGCCCCTACGAGCAGTACTTC
cdr3_aa: CASSSAPNAGPYEQYF
d_call: NA
v_call: TRBV27
clone_size: many
j_call: TRBJ2-7

cdr3_nt: TGTGCCAGCAGCTTCGGACTAGCGGGGGGGGAGTACTTC
cdr3_aa: CASSFGLAGGEYF
d_call: TRBD2
v_call: TRBV3-1
clone_size: NA
j_call: TRBJ2-5

cdr3_nt: TGTGCCAGCTCACCACTTTCTGGTGTCGCTGAAGCTTTCTTT
cdr3_aa: CASSPLSGVAEAFF
d_call: NA
v_call: TRBV18
clone_size: NA
j_call: TRBJ1-1

cdr3_nt: TGTGCCAGCAGTTTAGGGTCGGTAGAAGGCAATGAGCAGTTCTTC
cdr3_aa: CASSLGSVEGNEQFF
d_call: NA
v_call: TRBV28
clone_size: NA
j_call: TRBJ2-1

cdr3_nt: TGTGCCAGCAGCCGAATCGGCTCACCCCTCCACTTT
cdr3_aa: CASSRIGSPLHF
d_call: NA
v_call: TRBV3-1
clone_size: many
j_call: TRBJ1-6

cdr3_nt: TGCAGTGCTATAGGGGGACCCCCAAATTCACCCCTCCACTTT
cdr3_aa: CSAIGGPPNSPLHF
d_call: NA
v_call: TRBV20-1
clone_size: few
j_call: TRBJ1-6

cdr3_nt: TGCGCCAGCAGTGAGGGTTACGACGAGCAGTACTTC
cdr3_aa: CASSEGYDEQYF
d_call: NA
v_call: TRBV10-2
clone_size: few
j_call: TRBJ2-7

cdr3_nt: TGTGCCAGCAGCTCGCTGACAGGGGGCCTCTATTACGAGCAGTACTTC
cdr3_aa: CASSSLTGGLYYEQYF
d_call: TRBD1
v_call: TRBV5-4
clone_size: NA
j_call: TRBJ2-7

cdr3_nt: TGTGCCAGCAGCCCCCGAGAGACAGGGACAGATACGCAGTATTTT
cdr3_aa: CASSPRETGTDTQYF
d_call: TRBD1
v_call: TRBV7-3
clone_size: many
j_call: TRBJ2-3

cdr3_nt: TGCGCCACCGCCCGGAGCGATTTGTGGCAGTACTTC
cdr3_aa: CATARSDLWQYF
d_call: NA
v_call: TRBV10-2
clone_size: NA
j_call: TRBJ2-7

cdr3_nt: TGTGCCAGCAGTGAAGTGAGGGGGGGCATTAATGAAAAACTGTTTTTT
cdr3_aa: CASSEVRGGINEKLFF
d_call: NA
v_call: TRBV6-1
clone_size: NA
j_call: TRBJ1-4

cdr3_nt: TGTGCCAGCAGTTACTCGGGGGGGCTGGCTAATGAAAAACTGTTTTTT
cdr3_aa: CASSYSGGLANEKLFF
d_call: NA
v_call: TRBV6-5
clone_size: NA
j_call: TRBJ1-4

cdr3_nt: TGTGCCAGCAGCCGAACCGGGACCGGCTACTATGGCTACACCTTC
cdr3_aa: CASSRTGTGYYGYTF
d_call: NA
v_call: TRBV3-1
clone_size: many
j_call: TRBJ1-2

cdr3_nt: TGTGCCAGCAGCCAAGAAATTAATCCGGGACAGGGGTACTCAGATACGCAGTATTTT
cdr3_aa: CASSQEINPGQGYSDTQYF
d_call: TRBD1
v_call: TRBV3-1
clone_size: NA
j_call: TRBJ2-3

cdr3_nt: TGTGCCATCAGTGAGGTTGCACCGAGCTCCTACAATGAGCAGTTCTTC
cdr3_aa: CAISEVAPSSYNEQFF
d_call: NA
v_call: TRBV10-3
clone_size: few
j_call: TRBJ2-1

cdr3_nt: TGCAGTGCTAGTAAGACTGAAGCTTTCTTT
cdr3_aa: CSASKTEAFF
d_call: NA
v_call: TRBV20-1
clone_size: many
j_call: TRBJ1-1

cdr3_nt: TGTGCCAGCACCTGGTTGGAGGGGGCAGACACTGAAGCTTTCTTT
cdr3_aa: CASTWLEGADTEAFF
d_call: TRBD1
v_call: TRBV6-1
clone_size: few
j_call: TRBJ1-1

cdr3_nt: TGTGCCAGCAGTTCCAGAAAGGACGGAAGAGGGACCGGGGAGCTGTTTTTT
cdr3_aa: CASSSRKDGRGTGELFF
d_call: NA
v_call: TRBV27
clone_size: NA
j_call: TRBJ2-2

cdr3_nt: TGTGCCAGCAGCTTATCGACAGTAATTGAAAAACTGTTTTTT
cdr3_aa: CASSLSTVIEKLFF
d_call: NA
v_call: TRBV7-8
clone_size: few
j_call: TRBJ1-4

cdr3_nt: TGTGCCAGCAGTTTAACCTCGCCGGGTGAGCAGTTCTTC
cdr3_aa: CASSLTSPGEQFF
d_call: NA
v_call: TRBV28
clone_size: NA
j_call: TRBJ2-1

cdr3_nt: TGTGCCAGCCAGGCAACAGGGGTCTCCTATAATTCACCCCTCCACTTT
cdr3_aa: CASQATGVSYNSPLHF
d_call: TRBD1
v_call: TRBV6-8
clone_size: few
j_call: TRBJ1-6

cdr3_nt: TGCGCCAGCAGCACCGGGACGGGAGTGGGAACTGAAGCTTTCTTT
cdr3_aa: CASSTGTGVGTEAFF
d_call: NA
v_call: TRBV5-1
clone_size: many
j_call: TRBJ1-1

cdr3_nt: TGTGCCACCAGCTGGACTGTAGCCCAGCATTTT
cdr3_aa: CATSWTVAQHF
d_call: NA
v_call: TRBV15
clone_size: few
j_call: TRBJ1-5

cdr3_nt: TGTGCCGGCAGCCTGACCGGGGACCGTACGTTCTTC
cdr3_aa: CAGSLTGDRTFF
d_call: NA
v_call: TRBV16
clone_size: NA
j_call: TRBJ2-1

cdr3_nt: TGTGCCAGCAAAGAGGGGGCCTACAATGGGCAGTTCTTC
cdr3_aa: CASKEGAYNGQFF
d_call: TRBD1
v_call: TRBV6-1
clone_size: few
j_call: TRBJ2-1

cdr3_nt: TGTGCCAGCAGAGATCCCGGGACAGGGGTCGGCAATGAGCAGTTCTTC
cdr3_aa: CASRDPGTGVGNEQFF
d_call: TRBD1
v_call: TRBV6-1
clone_size: NA
j_call: TRBJ2-1

cdr3_nt: TGTGCCAGCAGTTCCACTCGCGGGGCGGGAGGCAGTCAAGCTTTCTTT
cdr3_aa: CASSSTRGAGGSQAFF
d_call: NA
v_call: TRBV6-1
clone_size: many
j_call: TRBJ1-1

cdr3_nt: TGTGCCAGCAGCTTAGGTGTGGGGGCCGGGACAGCAATGCAAGAGACCCAGTACTTC
cdr3_aa: CASSLGVGAGTAMQETQYF
d_call: TRBD1
v_call: TRBV7-9
clone_size: NA
j_call: TRBJ2-5

cdr3_nt: TGTGCCAGCAGCACAGGACTAGCGGGGGGCCTGTATTTT
cdr3_aa: CASSTGLAGGLYF
d_call: TRBD2
v_call: TRBV7-6
clone_size: few
j_call: TRBJ2-2

cdr3_nt: TGTGCCAGCAGCCCCCTCGGACCCGTCGATGAGCAGTTCTTC
cdr3_aa: CASSPLGPVDEQFF
d_call: NA
v_call: TRBV27
clone_size: few
j_call: TRBJ2-1